These 5 T cell receptor beta chains came from one sample sequenced in a study of T cells in Graves' hyperthyroidism and ophthalmopathy. Amplification of TCR beta CDR3 regions used RNA as the template. The HTBI primer set drove a first-round RT-PCR of the TCR CDR3. TCRdb re-called the multiplex PCR reads with MiXCR, one entry per CDR3 protein. The table shows approximately 370,000 distinct CDR3 sequences, with about 18% occurring only once. The sequencing sample was made of blood. These receptors came from a woman between 25 and 40 years old with Graves' hyperthyroidism that later progressed to Graves' ophthalmopathy.

Of note for this clonotype: One junction end disagrees with the germline gene, perhaps due to a read error. The chain has TRBV27 and TRBJ2-7; no definite D call. The CDR3 is made up of 15 amino acids. Germline CDR1 and CDR2: MNHEY and SMNVEV (reference sequence). The CDR3 loop is CASSLSVAFSTERYF. The CDR3, as DNA: TGTGCCAGCAGTTTATCCGTGGCGTTCTCAACCGAGCGGTACTTC.

This clonotype was recorded once. A much bigger clone sits one base away, suggesting this may be a read error. V usage is TRBV30 and J usage is TRBJ2-7, with TRBD1 matching 7 bases. Germline-derived CDR1 and CDR2 are GTSNPN and SVGIG (reference sequence). With V trimmed by 2 bases and J by 6 bases, 10 bases remained unmatched. This CDR3 region has 14 residues. For the CDR3, the DNA is TGTGCCTGGAGTTCCCAGGGGGTGGTGTGCGAGCAGTACTTC. Protein sequence: CAWSSQGVVCEQYF.

The chain joins TRBV2 to TRBJ1-2, with TRBD1 matching 8 bases. The CDR3 runs to 14 residues. Germline V CDR1 and CDR2: SNHLY, FYNNEI. V was clipped by 4 bases and J by 8 bases; unmatched bases: 9. The CDR3 loop reads CASSAYRGEGGYTF. In DNA, the CDR3 is TGTGCCAGCAGTGCATACAGGGGGGAGGGCGGCTACACCTTC.

In this sample, this clonotype turned up a few times. This chain connects TRBV20-1 to TRBJ2-1, with 7 bases matching TRBD2. The CDR3 loop spans 15 amino acids. Germline CDR1 is DFQATT and CDR2 is SNEGSKA (reference sequence). V lost 1 base to trimming and J lost 3 bases; unmatched junction nucleotides: 6. The CDR3 is CSARGASGFYNEQFF. The DNA of the CDR3 is TGCAGTGCTAGAGGGGCTAGCGGTTTCTACAATGAGCAGTTCTTC.

At least ten counts were recorded for this clonotype. The V gene is TRBV28, the J gene TRBJ2-7; D uncertain. CDR3 size: 12 residues. Germline V gene data show CDR1 as MDHEN and CDR2 as SYDVKM. V was trimmed by 1 base and J by 4 bases, leaving 5 bases between them. The CDR3 here is CASSLFGYEQYF. CDR3 coding DNA: TGTGCCAGCAGTTTATTCGGGTACGAGCAGTACTTC.